What follows is one T cell receptor (beta chain) and its context. Its antigen is unidentified. At the DNA level, this CDR3 is encoded by other sequences in the same sample as well. Unmatched junction bases numbered 4, after V lost 3 bases and J lost 2 bases. The germline gives CDR1 MNHEY, CDR2 SMNVEV (reference sequence). The CDR3 totals 15 residues. The sample is drawn from a study of cytomegalovirus exposure and HLA in healthy donors. Sequencing was performed with immunoSEQ multiplex PCR; in TCRdb, only in-frame clones are kept and a portion is missing. Of tens of thousands of clones listed, around 85% are singletons. Overall study results and limits: According to a subsequent analysis, TCR clusters identified in the first cohort showed a tendency to co-occur across the approximately 110 validation repertoires.

The chain recombines TRBV27 with TRBJ2-1; 7 bases align to TRBD2. The source is a man younger than 45 in good health and CMV-seronegative. What was sequenced was PBMCs. The CDR3 sequence is CASSLGLAAYNEQFF. CDR3 nucleotides: TGTGCCAGCAGTTTGGGCCTAGCGGCCTACAATGAGCAGTTCTTC.